The T cell receptor beta chain under discussion was sequenced for a study of monozygotic twins with inflammatory bowel disease. CDR3 length: 17 amino acids. Germline-derived CDR1 and CDR2 are MGHDK and SYGVNS. Points on this clonotype: Its antigen remains unknown.

Overall study findings and caveats: Twin pairs that were concordant did not differ from discordant pairs in repertoire similarity, possibly from limited power.

Each sample's cDNA came from eight separate reactions. Following a re-call of the 5' RACE reads, TCRdb has one entry per CDR3 protein and lacks DNA. The repertoire table contains some 300,000 distinct CDR3 sequences. Blood samples of about 2.5 ml were drawn from every donor. Material for sequencing was blood. The TCR comes from a human donor with ulcerative colitis or Crohn's disease, or a healthy co-twin of an affected twin (not recorded which). This sequence joins TRBV25-1 and TRBJ2-2; there is no DNA to check the TCRdb D call of TRBD2. CDR3 sequence: CASSERGGRGNTGELFF.